The TCR beta chain under discussion was sequenced for a study of T-cell memory formation after mild COVID-19 (dated by TCRdb to the early 2020s). Regarding the complete study: TCR sequence clusters from the two donors were largely donor specific. In a couple of donors, T-cell clones that expanded and contracted after mild COVID-19 were followed by sequencing TCRalpha and TCRbeta repertoires longitudinally. The cohort was made up of two young adult volunteers, one female and one male, who were previously healthy.

Paper-wide results and their limitations: Some responding clones were detected in pre-infection memory, which suggested that pre-existing cross-reactive memory T cells had joined the SARS-CoV-2 response. Contracting CD4+ clones appeared mostly in the CM and EM memory subsets, whereas CD8+ clones were enriched in EMRA. The study covered only a couple of mild cases, and larger cohorts including severe cases with pre-infection samples were considered necessary. SARS-CoV-2 specificity was not confirmed for the second-wave clones peaking on day 37. Clones contracting from day 15 to 85 had balanced CD4/CD8 phenotypes, while a second wave expanding from day 15 to 37 was biased towards CD4+.

Ficoll-Paque density gradient centrifugation was the method used to isolate PBMCs. The reads were generated on an Illumina NovaSeq 6000. Using 5'RACE with constant-segment primers, TCRalpha and TCRbeta cDNA libraries were constructed, with sample barcodes and unique molecular identifiers added in the process. Trizol reagent was used to extract RNA from every sample. The libraries were amplified in two PCR steps, and the second step added a second sample barcode and Illumina TruSeq adapters. Libraries were sequenced on an Illumina NovaSeq with 2 x 150 bp paired-end reads. The authors processed their data as follows. With migec v1.2.7, reads were demultiplexed and then collapsed into UMI-guided consensus sequences. Using mixcr v2.1.11, UMI consensuses were aligned to TRA and TRB V and J templates and then assembled into clonotypes. A clonotype was counted as expanded or contracted only if both edgeR and NoisET called the change significant, with noise models trained on biological replicates. edgeR calls used a false discovery rate-adjusted p below 0.01 and a log2 fold-change threshold of 1. As an exploratory analysis of dynamics, PCA with hierarchical clustering was applied to max-normalized trajectories of the 1000 most abundant clonotypes. Separately sequenced CD4+ and CD8+ repertoires were used to assign a CD4 or CD8 phenotype to each responding clone. TCRdb ran its own pipeline on the public reads, namely fastp trimming at Q25 and MiXCR clone calling, and kept in-frame beta chains. Every CDR3 protein is listed once, alongside the most common genes and DNA of its rows. It is TCRdb's table, rather than the study itself, that gives the V and J calls and clone size. The sample data list 450,000 to 650,000 distinct CDR3 sequences, and roughly 18% of these were observed just once. The ten most abundant clones make up around 12% of the sample.

This clonotype appeared a few times. This clone's antigen is unknown. No much larger clone is present one base from it, and per-base qualities are unavailable. The germline ends are 13 bases apart after V is trimmed by 6 bases and J by 4 bases. CDR1 SQVTM and CDR2 ANQGSEA were looked up in the germline V gene. The CDR3 runs 12 amino acids, cysteine and phenylalanine included. The sequence is cut down to CDR3 DNA, 36 bases in frame from base 1. The sequence came from an adult woman who had mild COVID-19 (a few samples of this study predate the infection). The sample titles of this study are shuffled in the database, so cell type and time point are left out; the donor was told from shared clones. Sequenced input: PBMCs or a T cell subset sorted from them (not recorded which). Rearrangement joined TRBV29-1 to TRBJ2-7; the D gene cannot be resolved reliably. The CDR3 corresponds to CSVGISNYEQYF. The nucleotide sequence reads TGCAGCGTAGGAATTTCTAATTACGAGCAGTACTTC.